Listed below are T cell receptor beta chains from one sample, sequenced in a study of shared clonotypes between healthy human individuals. TCRdb's copy holds only in-frame clones and misses some; the assay was immunoSEQ multiplex PCR. The sample shows millions of clones, just over 90% of them seen only once. Specimen: naive CD4+ T cells from PBMCs. The receptor source for this set is a man younger than 30 in good health. Some clones in this sample may be carry-over from other donors' samples. Each CDR3 is given with its conserved first and last residue. A D gene is named only where the DNA matches it firmly. Size is omitted from some rows. Given values are once, few, many or a class for expanded clones.

.	once	TRBV7-8	TRBJ2-1	TGTGCCAGCAGCTTAGCGGGGGGCAGGCTCACCTACAATGAGCAGTTCTTC	CASSLAGGRLTYNEQFF
TRBD2	.	TRBV4-1	TRBJ2-3	TGCGCCAGCAGCCCTGGGACTAGCGGGTCTCAAACAGATACGCAGTATTTT	CASSPGTSGSQTDTQYF
.	.	TRBV5-1	TRBJ2-1	TGCGCCAGCAGCTTGGGGAGTTTCCCCCGGTTGAATGAGCAGTTCTTC	CASSLGSFPRLNEQFF
.	.	TRBV29-1	TRBJ2-3	TGCAGCGTTGATATCTTTCCAGATACGCAGTATTTT	CSVDIFPDTQYF
.	.	TRBV25-1	TRBJ1-1	TGTGCCAGCAGTGAATGGGGGAGCAGGGGAGCTTTCTTT	CASSEWGSRGAFF
.	.	TRBV28	TRBJ2-6	TGTGCCAGCAGTTTATTCCTTGGGGACTCTCCCTCTGGGGCCAACGTCCTGACTTTC	CASSLFLGDSPSGANVLTF
.	.	TRBV28	TRBJ1-5	TGTGCCAGCATTACTATTGATCAGCCCCAGCATTTT	CASITIDQPQHF
.	.	TRBV11-2	TRBJ1-4	TGTGCCAGCAGCTCGGAAAACAGGGACTCCAATGAAAAACTGTTTTTT	CASSSENRDSNEKLFF
.	.	TRBV5-1	TRBJ2-7	TGCGCCAGCAGCTTGGGAGCCAGTCGGGGAACAATTGAGCAGTACTTC	CASSLGASRGTIEQYF
.	.	TRBV5-1	TRBJ1-1	TGCGCCAGCAGCATGCAGACAGGAGGCACTGAAGCTTTCTTT	CASSMQTGGTEAFF
.	.	TRBV4-2	TRBJ1-5	TGTGCCAGCAGCCAAGTTTTTAATAGCAATCAGCCCCAGCATTTT	CASSQVFNSNQPQHF
.	.	TRBV7-6	TRBJ1-3	TGTGCCAGCAGCTTGCGGGGGCCAATCTCTGGAAACACCATATATTTT	CASSLRGPISGNTIYF
.	.	TRBV5-4	TRBJ2-6	TGTGCCAGCAAAATGGAGGGGGTTCGCTCTGGGGCCAACGTCCTGACTTTC	CASKMEGVRSGANVLTF
.	.	TRBV10-1	TRBJ1-5	TGCGCCAGCAGTGGAGCCCTTGATCAGCCCCAGCATTTT	CASSGALDQPQHF
.	.	TRBV7-2	TRBJ2-5	TGTGCCAGCAGCTTTCGCTCGGGAGAGACCCAGTACTTC	CASSFRSGETQYF
TRBD2	once	TRBV9	TRBJ2-1	TGTGCCAGCACCACGGGACTAGCGGGATTCGGCAATGAGCAGTTCTTC	CASTTGLAGFGNEQFF
.	.	TRBV19	TRBJ2-7	TGTGCCAGTAGACGAGGGACATCCTCCTACGAGCAGTACTTC	CASRRGTSSYEQYF
.	once	TRBV7-9	TRBJ2-7	TGTGCCAGCAGCTGGCAGGGTGAAGGGCGGTACTTC	CASSWQGEGRYF
.	.	TRBV4-2	TRBJ1-5	TGTGCCAGCAGCCAAGATCGGGGCGAAAGGCCCCAGCATTTT	CASSQDRGERPQHF
.	.	TRBV21-1	TRBJ1-4	TGTGCCAGCAGCTCCGACGGGGCGGGTGAAAAACTGTTTTTT	CASSSDGAGEKLFF
.	few	TRBV28	TRBJ1-5	TGTGCCAGCAGTTTATTCGGCATCAATCAGCCCCAGCATTTT	CASSLFGINQPQHF
TRBD1	once	TRBV27	TRBJ2-1	TGTGCCAGCAACCCCCGAGACAGGGGGGACAATGAGCAGTTCTTC	CASNPRDRGDNEQFF
.	.	TRBV7-2	TRBJ2-5	TGTGCCAGCAGCTTAGTGGTTCTGGAGACCCAGTACTTC	CASSLVVLETQYF
.	.	TRBV28	TRBJ2-1	TGTGCCAGCAGCCGATATGAGCAGTTCTTC	CASSRYEQFF
TRBD2	once	TRBV19	TRBJ2-5	TGTGCCAGTAGTATAGTATGGACTAGCGGGAAAGAGACCCAGTACTTC	CASSIVWTSGKETQYF
TRBD1	.	TRBV6-5	TRBJ1-1	TGTGCCAGCAGACTACCGGGACAGCCTTTAACCTTT	CASRLPGQPLTF
TRBD2	.	TRBV5-1	TRBJ2-7	TGCGCCAGCAGCTCGCTGGCTAGCGGGAGATCCGAGCAGTACTTC	CASSSLASGRSEQYF
.	.	TRBV11-2	TRBJ2-2	TGTGCCAGCAGCTTAAACAGAGTAACCGGGGAGCTGTTTTTT	CASSLNRVTGELFF
.	.	TRBV6-5	TRBJ2-7	TGTGCCAGCAGTTACGACAGAGAGTCCTACGAGCAGTACTTC	CASSYDRESYEQYF
TRBD1	once	TRBV5-1	TRBJ2-7	TGCGCCAGCAGCTTGGATGGACAGGGGGCTTACGAGCAGTACTTC	CASSLDGQGAYEQYF
.	.	TRBV6-1	TRBJ1-5	TGTGCCAGCAGCTCACAACCCGGGAGCCAGCCCCAGCATTTT	CASSSQPGSQPQHF
.	.	TRBV6-1	TRBJ2-3	TGTGCCAGCAGTGAGACAGGTCCAGATTTT	CASSETGPDF
.	.	TRBV7-9	TRBJ2-7	TGTGCCAGCAGCTTTGGTTTCTACGAGCAGTACTTC	CASSFGFYEQYF
TRBD1	.	TRBV5-1	TRBJ2-3	TGCGCCAGCAGCTTCGACAGGGGCGCAGATACGCAGTATTTT	CASSFDRGADTQYF
.	.	TRBV11-2	TRBJ1-1	TGTGCCAGCAGCTCCAGAGCGGCGAACACTGAAGCTTTCTTT	CASSSRAANTEAFF
.	.	TRBV2	TRBJ2-7	TGTGCCAGCACCACAGGGACCTACGAGCAGTACTTC	CASTTGTYEQYF